This T cell receptor (beta chain) emerged from a study of T cell responses to AZD1222 COVID-19 vaccine. As to this clone: Its matching antigen is unknown.

Profiled with immunoSEQ multiplex PCR; TCRdb holds only in-frame clones, not every one. This sample has approximately 100,000 clones; approximately 87% occur once, and the top ten carry 3.3%. Study conclusions and caveats: As reported, nearly half of all spike-specific TCRs target variant regions that are unmutated. Spike-specific TCR breadth and depth grew following two AZD1222 doses.

CDR1 is SGHTA, CDR2 FQGNSA, per germline. The germline V and J ends were trimmed by 5 bases and 7 bases, with 6 bases remaining between them. The CDR3 spans 11 residues. Sequenced material: peripheral blood, taken on day 0 of AZD1222 vaccination. This clonotype was obtained from an adult in good health. The genes are TRBV7-2 and TRBJ1-3, with D hard to call. The CDR3 sequence is CASSLGNTIYF. CDR3 DNA: TGTGCCAGCAGCCTAGGCAACACCATATATTTT.